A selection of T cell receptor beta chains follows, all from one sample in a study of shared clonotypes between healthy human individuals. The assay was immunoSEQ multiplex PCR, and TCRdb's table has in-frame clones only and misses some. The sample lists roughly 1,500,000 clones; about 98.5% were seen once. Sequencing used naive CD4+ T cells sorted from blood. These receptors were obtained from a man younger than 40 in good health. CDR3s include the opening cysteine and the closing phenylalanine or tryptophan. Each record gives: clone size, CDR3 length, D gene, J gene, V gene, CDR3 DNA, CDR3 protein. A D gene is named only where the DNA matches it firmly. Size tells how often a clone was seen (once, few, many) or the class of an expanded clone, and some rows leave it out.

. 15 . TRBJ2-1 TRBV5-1 TGCGCCAGCAGCCCCGACAGCGCTTCCTACAATGAGCAGTTCTTC CASSPDSASYNEQFF
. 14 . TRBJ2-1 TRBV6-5 TGTGCCAGCAGTTACTCGGGGGATAGTGATGAGCAGTTCTTC CASSYSGDSDEQFF
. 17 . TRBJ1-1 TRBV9 TGTGCCAGCAGCGCCCTCCCCGGGACCCGGACCCACACTGAAGCTTTCTTT CASSALPGTRTHTEAFF
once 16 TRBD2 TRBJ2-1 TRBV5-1 TGCGCCAGCAGCTTGGCCGGGACTAGCGATTACAATGAGCAGTTCTTC CASSLAGTSDYNEQFF
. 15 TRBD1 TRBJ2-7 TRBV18 TGTGCCAGCTCACAGACAGGGGGCGCGGGCTACGAGCAGTACTTC CASSQTGGAGYEQYF
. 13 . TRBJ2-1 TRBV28 TGTGCCAGCAGTAGGAGGGGGAACAATGAGCAGTTCTTC CASSRRGNNEQFF
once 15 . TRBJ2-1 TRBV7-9 TGTGCCAGCAGCTTACTACTAGGTTCCTACAATGAGCAGTTCTTC CASSLLLGSYNEQFF
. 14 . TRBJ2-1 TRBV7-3 TGTGCCAGCACCCCAGGTAGCTCCTACAATGAGCAGTTCTTC CASTPGSSYNEQFF
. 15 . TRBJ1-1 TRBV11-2 TGTGCCAGCAGCTTATACCGACAGGTGGACACTGAAGCTTTCTTT CASSLYRQVDTEAFF
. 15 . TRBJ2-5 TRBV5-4 TGTGCCAGCAGCTTGGAGGGCCAGAGGCAAGAGACCCAGTACTTC CASSLEGQRQETQYF
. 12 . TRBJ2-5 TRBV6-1 TGTGCCAGCAGTGGCGGGGAGGAGACCCAGTACTTC CASSGGEETQYF
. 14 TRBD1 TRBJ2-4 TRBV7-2 TGTGCCAGCAGCTTTAGGGGGCGCGGAAACATTCAGTACTTC CASSFRGRGNIQYF
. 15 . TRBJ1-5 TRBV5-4 TGTGCCAGCAGCTTAGACCCTTATAGCAATCAGCCCCAGCATTTT CASSLDPYSNQPQHF
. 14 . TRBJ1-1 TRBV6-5 TGTGCCAGCAGTTACTTTTATATGAACACTGAAGCTTTCTTT CASSYFYMNTEAFF
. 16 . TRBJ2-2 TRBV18 TGTGCCAGCTCCCCTCGAGACAGGTCGAACACCGGGGAGCTGTTTTTT CASSPRDRSNTGELFF
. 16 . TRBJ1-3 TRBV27 TGTGCCAGCAGTTTATCGGGCCAGGCCTCTGGAAACACCATATATTTT CASSLSGQASGNTIYF
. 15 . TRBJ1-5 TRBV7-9 TGTGCCAGCAACGGTGAGGGGGACGTCAATCAGCCCCAGCATTTT CASNGEGDVNQPQHF
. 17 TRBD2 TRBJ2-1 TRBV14 TGTGCCAGCAGCCCCACGCTAGCGGGTTCCCACTACAATGAGCAGTTCTTC CASSPTLAGSHYNEQFF
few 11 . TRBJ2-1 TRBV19 TGTGCCAGTAGTGTGATCAATGAGCAGTTCTTC CASSVINEQFF
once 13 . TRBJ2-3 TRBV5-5 TGTGCCAGCAGCTTTCAGGGGCCAGATACGCAGTATTTT CASSFQGPDTQYF
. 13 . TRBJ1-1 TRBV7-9 TGTGCCAGCGCCGGACGGTCGAACACTGAAGCTTTCTTT CASAGRSNTEAFF